This TCR beta chain derives from a study of cytomegalovirus exposure and HLA in healthy donors. General study findings and limits: Later analysis indicated greater clonal expansion among HLA-associated TCR beta chains than among equally common other chains. Reports showed the classifier diagnosing cytomegalovirus status with high specificity and sensitivity. Most subjects had HLA-A and HLA-B alleles reportedly predicted accurately by TCR beta sequences.

With 60 Vbeta and 13 Jbeta primers, the PCR was carried out. TCRdb's table, derived via immunoSEQ multiplex PCR, lists solely in-frame clones and lacks some. The sample consists of about 170,000 clones, 70% to 90% of them appearing once. The germline CDR1 and CDR2 sequences are SEHNR and FQNEAQ (reference sequence). V lost 0 bases and J 2 bases, leaving 5 bases between the germline ends. The CDR3 length is 14 residues. As regards this clone: Its antigen remains unknown.

J is TRBJ2-1 and V is TRBV7-9; no clear D. The sequencing input was PBMCs. This TCR derives from a man in his thirties or forties in good health and CMV-seropositive. The CDR3 DNA follows: TGTGCCAGCAGCTTAGCTCAGACCTACAATGAGCAGTTCTTC. This translates into CASSLAQTYNEQFF. The variable domain in full, completed from reference TRBV7-9 and TRBJ2-1, reads DTGVSQNPRHKITKRGQNVTFRCDPISEHNRLYWYRQTLGQGPEFLTYFQNEAQLEKSRLLSDRFSAERPKGSFSTLEIQRTEQGDSAMYLCASSLAQTYNEQFFGPGTRLTVL.